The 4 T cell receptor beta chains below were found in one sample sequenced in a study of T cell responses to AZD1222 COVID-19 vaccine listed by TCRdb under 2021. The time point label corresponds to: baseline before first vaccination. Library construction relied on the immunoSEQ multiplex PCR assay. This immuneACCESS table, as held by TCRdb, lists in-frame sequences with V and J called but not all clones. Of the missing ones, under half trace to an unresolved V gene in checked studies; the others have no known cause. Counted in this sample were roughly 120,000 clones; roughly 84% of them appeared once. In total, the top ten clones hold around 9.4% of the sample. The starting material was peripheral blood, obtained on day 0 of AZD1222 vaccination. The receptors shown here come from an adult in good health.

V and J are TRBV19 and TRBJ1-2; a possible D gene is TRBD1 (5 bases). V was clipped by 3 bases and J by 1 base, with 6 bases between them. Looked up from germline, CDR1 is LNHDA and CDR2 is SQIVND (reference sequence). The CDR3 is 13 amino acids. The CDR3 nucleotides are TGTGCCAGTAGTATTCAGGGTAACTATGGCTACACCTTC. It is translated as CASSIQGNYGYTF.

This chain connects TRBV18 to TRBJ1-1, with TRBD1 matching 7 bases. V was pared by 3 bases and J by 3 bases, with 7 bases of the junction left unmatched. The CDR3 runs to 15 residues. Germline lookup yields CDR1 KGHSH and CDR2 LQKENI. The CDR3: CASSPTGEGYTEAFF. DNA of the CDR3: TGTGCCAGCTCACCTACAGGGGAGGGGTACACTGAAGCTTTCTTT.

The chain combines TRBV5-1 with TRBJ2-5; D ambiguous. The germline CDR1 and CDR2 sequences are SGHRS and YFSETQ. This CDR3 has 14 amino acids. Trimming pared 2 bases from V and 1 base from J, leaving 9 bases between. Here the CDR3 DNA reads TGCGCCAGCAGCTTTACTGGGCCCCAAGAGACCCAGTACTTC. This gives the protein CASSFTGPQETQYF.

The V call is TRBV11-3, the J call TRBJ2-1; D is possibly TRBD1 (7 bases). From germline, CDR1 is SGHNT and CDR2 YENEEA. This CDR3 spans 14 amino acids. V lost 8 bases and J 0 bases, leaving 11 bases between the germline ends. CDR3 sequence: CASGQGGSYNEQFF. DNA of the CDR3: TGTGCCAGCGGCCAGGGGGGCTCCTACAATGAGCAGTTCTTC. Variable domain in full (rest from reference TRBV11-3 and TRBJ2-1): EAGVVQSPRYKIIEKKQPVAFWCNPISGHNTLYWYLQNLGQGPELLIRYENEEAVDDSQLPKDRFSAERLKGVDSTLKIQPAELGDSAVYLCASGQGGSYNEQFFGPGTRLTVL.